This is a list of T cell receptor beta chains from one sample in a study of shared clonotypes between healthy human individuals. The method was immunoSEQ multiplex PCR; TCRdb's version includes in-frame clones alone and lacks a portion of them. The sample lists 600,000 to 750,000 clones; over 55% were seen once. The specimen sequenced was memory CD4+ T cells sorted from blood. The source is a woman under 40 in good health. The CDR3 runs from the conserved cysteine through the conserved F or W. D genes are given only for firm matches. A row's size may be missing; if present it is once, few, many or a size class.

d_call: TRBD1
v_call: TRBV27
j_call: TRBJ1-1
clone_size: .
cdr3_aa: CASSADRGNTEAFF
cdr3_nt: TGTGCCAGCAGTGCGGACAGGGGTAACACTGAAGCTTTCTTT

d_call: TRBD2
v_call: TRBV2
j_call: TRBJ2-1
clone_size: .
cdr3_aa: CASSVWAGTSGRASSYNEQFF
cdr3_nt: TGTGCCAGCAGTGTATGGGCCGGGACTAGCGGGAGGGCGAGCTCCTACAATGAGCAGTTCTTC

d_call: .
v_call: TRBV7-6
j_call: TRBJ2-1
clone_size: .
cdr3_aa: CASTDLGGGRPYNEQFF
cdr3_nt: TGTGCCAGCACCGACCTGGGGGGCGGTCGGCCCTACAATGAGCAGTTCTTC

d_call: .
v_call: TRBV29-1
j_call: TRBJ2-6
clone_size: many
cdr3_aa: CSALDGSGANVLTF
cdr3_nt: TGCAGCGCCCTGGACGGCTCTGGGGCCAACGTCCTGACTTTC

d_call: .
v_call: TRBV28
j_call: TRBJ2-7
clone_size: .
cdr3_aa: CASRDGTLRIEQYF
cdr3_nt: TGTGCCAGCCGCGACGGGACACTGCGGATCGAGCAGTACTTC

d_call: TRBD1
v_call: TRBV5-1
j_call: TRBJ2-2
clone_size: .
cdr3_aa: CASSPTGDTGELFF
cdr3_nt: TGCGCCAGCAGTCCCACAGGGGACACCGGGGAGCTGTTTTTT

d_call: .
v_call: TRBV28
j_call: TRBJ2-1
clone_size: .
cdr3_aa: CASSYGSNRNEQFF
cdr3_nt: TGTGCCAGCAGTTACGGGAGTAATCGCAATGAGCAGTTCTTC

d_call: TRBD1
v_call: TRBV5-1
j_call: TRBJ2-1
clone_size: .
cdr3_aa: CASSMLPGTEFNEQFF
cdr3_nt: TGCGCCAGCAGCATGCTTCCCGGGACAGAATTCAATGAGCAGTTCTTC

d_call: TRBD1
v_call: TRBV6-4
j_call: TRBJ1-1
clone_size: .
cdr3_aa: CASSPGGWNTEAFF
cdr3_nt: TGTGCCAGCAGTCCAGGGGGCTGGAACACTGAAGCTTTCTTT

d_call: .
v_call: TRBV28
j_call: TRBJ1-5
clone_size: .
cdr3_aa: CASRMVGPQHF
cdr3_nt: TGTGCCAGCAGGATGGTAGGGCCCCAGCATTTT

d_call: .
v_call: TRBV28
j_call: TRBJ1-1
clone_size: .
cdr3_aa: CASAGTEAFF
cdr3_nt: TGTGCCAGCGCGGGGACTGAAGCTTTCTTT

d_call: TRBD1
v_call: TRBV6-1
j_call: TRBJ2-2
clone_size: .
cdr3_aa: CASGQGITGELFF
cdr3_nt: TGTGCCAGCGGACAGGGTATCACCGGGGAGCTGTTTTTT

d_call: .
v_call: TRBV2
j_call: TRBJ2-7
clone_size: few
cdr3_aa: CASSEQATSYEQYF
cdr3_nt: TGTGCCAGCAGTGAGCAGGCGACATCCTACGAGCAGTACTTC

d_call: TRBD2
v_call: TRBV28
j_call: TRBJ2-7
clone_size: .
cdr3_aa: CASSGLGTSGGNEQYF
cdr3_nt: TGTGCCAGCAGCGGACTTGGGACTAGCGGGGGGAACGAGCAGTACTTC

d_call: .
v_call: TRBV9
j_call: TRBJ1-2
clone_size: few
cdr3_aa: CASSRRLAISDRDYGYTF
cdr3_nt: TGTGCCAGCAGCCGTAGGTTGGCCATTAGCGATAGGGACTATGGCTACACCTTC

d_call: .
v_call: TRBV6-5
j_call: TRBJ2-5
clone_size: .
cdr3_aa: CASSAWGSTQETQYF
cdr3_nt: TGTGCCAGCAGTGCCTGGGGCAGTACCCAAGAGACCCAGTACTTC

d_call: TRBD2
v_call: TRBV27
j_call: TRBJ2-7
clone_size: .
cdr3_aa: CASSLRPGGLAGDYEQYF
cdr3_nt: TGTGCCAGCAGTTTACGCCCCGGAGGACTAGCGGGAGACTACGAGCAGTACTTC

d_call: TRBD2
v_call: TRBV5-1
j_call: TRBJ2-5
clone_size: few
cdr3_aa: CASSLAVLAGEETQYF
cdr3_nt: TGCGCCAGCAGCTTGGCCGTCCTAGCGGGAGAAGAGACCCAGTACTTC

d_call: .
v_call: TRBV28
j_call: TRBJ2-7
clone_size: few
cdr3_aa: CASSPNRALGQYF
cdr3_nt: TGTGCCAGCAGCCCCAACAGGGCTCTGGGGCAGTACTTC

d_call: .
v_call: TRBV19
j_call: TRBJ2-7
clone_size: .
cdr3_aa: CASSPGDGYEQYF
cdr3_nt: TGTGCCAGCAGCCCCGGGGACGGCTACGAGCAGTACTTC

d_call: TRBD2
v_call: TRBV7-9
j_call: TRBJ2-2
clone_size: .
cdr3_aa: CASSNRASGYTGELFF
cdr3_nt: TGTGCCAGCAGCAACCGAGCTAGCGGATACACCGGGGAGCTGTTTTTT

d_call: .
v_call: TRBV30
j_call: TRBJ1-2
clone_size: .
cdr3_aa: CAWWQGVSEYYGYTF
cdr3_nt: TGTGCCTGGTGGCAGGGAGTGTCTGAGTACTATGGCTACACCTTC

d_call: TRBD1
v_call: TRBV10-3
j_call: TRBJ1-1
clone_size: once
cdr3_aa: CAITSGQGNTEAFF
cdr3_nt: TGTGCCATCACCTCGGGACAGGGAAACACTGAAGCTTTCTTT

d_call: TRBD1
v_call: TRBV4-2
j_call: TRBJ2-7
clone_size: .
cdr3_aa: CASSSPGTGFYEQYF
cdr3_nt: TGTGCCAGCAGCTCTCCGGGGACAGGTTTCTACGAGCAGTACTTC

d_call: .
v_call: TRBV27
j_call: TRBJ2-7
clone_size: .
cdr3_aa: CASSPLQSNEQYF
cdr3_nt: TGTGCCAGCAGTCCCCTCCAGTCCAACGAGCAGTACTTC

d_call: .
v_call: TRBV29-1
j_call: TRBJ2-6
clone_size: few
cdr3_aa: CSVETGANVLTF
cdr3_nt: TGCAGCGTCGAGACTGGGGCCAACGTCCTGACTTTC

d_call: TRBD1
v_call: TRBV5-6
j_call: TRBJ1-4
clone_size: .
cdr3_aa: CASSSWTGANEKLFF
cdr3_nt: TGTGCCAGCAGCTCATGGACAGGGGCTAATGAAAAACTGTTTTTT

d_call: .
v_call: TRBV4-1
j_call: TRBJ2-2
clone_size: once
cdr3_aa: CASSQSVRRGTGELFF
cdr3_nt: TGCGCCAGCAGCCAAAGTGTGAGGCGTGGCACCGGGGAGCTGTTTTTT

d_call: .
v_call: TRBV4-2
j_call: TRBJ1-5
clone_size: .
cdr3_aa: CASSQDPNGRDGSNQPQHF
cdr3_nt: TGTGCCAGCAGCCAAGACCCAAACGGCAGGGATGGAAGCAATCAGCCCCAGCATTTT

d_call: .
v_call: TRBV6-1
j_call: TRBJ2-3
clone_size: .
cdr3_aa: CATLTAVGTDTQYF
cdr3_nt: TGTGCCACCCTGACAGCAGTCGGGACAGATACGCAGTATTTT

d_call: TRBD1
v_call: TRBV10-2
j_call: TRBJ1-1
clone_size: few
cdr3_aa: CASSETGGFSEAFF
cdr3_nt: TGCGCCAGCAGTGAGACAGGGGGCTTTTCTGAAGCTTTCTTT

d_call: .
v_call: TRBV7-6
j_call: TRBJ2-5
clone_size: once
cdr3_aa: CASSRPSRGRVQETQYF
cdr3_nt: TGTGCCAGCTCACGCCCCTCCAGGGGGAGGGTCCAAGAGACCCAGTACTTC

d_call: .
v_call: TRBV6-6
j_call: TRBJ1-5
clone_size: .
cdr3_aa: CASSLKPNNQPQHF
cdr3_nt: TGTGCCAGCAGTCTTAAACCGAACAATCAGCCCCAGCATTTT

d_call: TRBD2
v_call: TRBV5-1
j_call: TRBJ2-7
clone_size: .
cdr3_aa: CASSPGTSGHPMGYEQYF
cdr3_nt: TGCGCCAGCAGCCCCGGGACTAGCGGACACCCGATGGGTTACGAGCAGTACTTC

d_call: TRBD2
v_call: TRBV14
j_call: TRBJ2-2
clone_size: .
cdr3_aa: CASGGRALGTGELFF
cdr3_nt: TGTGCCAGTGGCGGGAGGGCCCTAGGGACCGGGGAGCTGTTTTTT

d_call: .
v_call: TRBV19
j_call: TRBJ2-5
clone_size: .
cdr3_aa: CASSGSLQETQYF
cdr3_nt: TGTGCCAGTAGCGGCAGCTTACAAGAGACCCAGTACTTC

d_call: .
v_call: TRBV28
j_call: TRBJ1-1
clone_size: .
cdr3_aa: CASSLRAGVAEAFF
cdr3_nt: TGTGCCAGCAGTTTACGGGCAGGAGTAGCTGAAGCTTTCTTT

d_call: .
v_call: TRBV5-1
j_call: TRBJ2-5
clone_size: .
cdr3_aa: CASSPGSQETQYF
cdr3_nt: TGCGCCAGCAGCCCGGGGAGCCAAGAGACCCAGTACTTC

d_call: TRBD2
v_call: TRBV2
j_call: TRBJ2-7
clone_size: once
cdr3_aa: CASRVTSAHEQYF
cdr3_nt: TGTGCCAGCAGGGTGACTAGCGCGCACGAGCAGTACTTC

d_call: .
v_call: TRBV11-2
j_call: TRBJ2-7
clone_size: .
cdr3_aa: CASSGMYEQYF
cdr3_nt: TGTGCCAGCAGCGGAATGTACGAGCAGTACTTC

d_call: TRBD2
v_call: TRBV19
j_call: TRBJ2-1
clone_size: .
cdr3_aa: CASSPDGGGMTASDEQFF
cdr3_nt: TGTGCCAGTAGTCCCGACGGGGGGGGGATGACAGCAAGCGATGAGCAGTTCTTC

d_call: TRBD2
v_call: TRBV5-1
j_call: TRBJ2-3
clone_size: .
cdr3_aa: CASSPSGSADTQYF
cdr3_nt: TGCGCCAGCAGTCCCAGCGGGAGTGCAGATACGCAGTATTTT

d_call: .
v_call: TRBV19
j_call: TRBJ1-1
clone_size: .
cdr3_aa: CASTDRLNTEAFF
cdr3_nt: TGTGCCAGTACCGACAGGCTGAACACTGAAGCTTTCTTT

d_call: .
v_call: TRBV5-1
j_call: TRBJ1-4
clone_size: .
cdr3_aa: CASSNGDNLTNEKLFF
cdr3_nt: TGCGCCAGCAGCAACGGGGACAATTTAACTAATGAAAAACTGTTTTTT

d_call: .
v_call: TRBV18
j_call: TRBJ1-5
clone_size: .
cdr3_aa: CASSPTDSNQPQHF
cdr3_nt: TGTGCCAGCTCACCAACCGATAGCAATCAGCCCCAGCATTTT

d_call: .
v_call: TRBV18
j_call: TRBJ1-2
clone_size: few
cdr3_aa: CASSPPSTGPDYGYTF
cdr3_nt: TGTGCCAGCTCACCACCGTCTACGGGTCCGGACTATGGCTACACCTTC

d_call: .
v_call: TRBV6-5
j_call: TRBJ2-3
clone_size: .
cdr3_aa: CASRRDFSSDTQYF
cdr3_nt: TGTGCCAGCAGGCGGGATTTTAGCTCAGATACGCAGTATTTT

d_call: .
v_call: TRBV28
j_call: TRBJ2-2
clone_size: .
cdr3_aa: CASSPGLGRTGELFF
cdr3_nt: TGTGCCAGCAGTCCTGGTCTCGGTCGCACCGGGGAGCTGTTTTTT

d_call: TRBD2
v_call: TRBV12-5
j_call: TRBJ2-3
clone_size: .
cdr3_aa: CASGLASGVTDTQYF
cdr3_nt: TGTGCTAGTGGTTTGGCTAGCGGGGTCACAGATACGCAGTATTTT

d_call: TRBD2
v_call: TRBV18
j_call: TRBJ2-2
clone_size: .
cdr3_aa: CASHRDSGGPNTGELFF
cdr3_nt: TGTGCCAGCCACCGGGATAGCGGGGGCCCTAATACCGGGGAGCTGTTTTTT